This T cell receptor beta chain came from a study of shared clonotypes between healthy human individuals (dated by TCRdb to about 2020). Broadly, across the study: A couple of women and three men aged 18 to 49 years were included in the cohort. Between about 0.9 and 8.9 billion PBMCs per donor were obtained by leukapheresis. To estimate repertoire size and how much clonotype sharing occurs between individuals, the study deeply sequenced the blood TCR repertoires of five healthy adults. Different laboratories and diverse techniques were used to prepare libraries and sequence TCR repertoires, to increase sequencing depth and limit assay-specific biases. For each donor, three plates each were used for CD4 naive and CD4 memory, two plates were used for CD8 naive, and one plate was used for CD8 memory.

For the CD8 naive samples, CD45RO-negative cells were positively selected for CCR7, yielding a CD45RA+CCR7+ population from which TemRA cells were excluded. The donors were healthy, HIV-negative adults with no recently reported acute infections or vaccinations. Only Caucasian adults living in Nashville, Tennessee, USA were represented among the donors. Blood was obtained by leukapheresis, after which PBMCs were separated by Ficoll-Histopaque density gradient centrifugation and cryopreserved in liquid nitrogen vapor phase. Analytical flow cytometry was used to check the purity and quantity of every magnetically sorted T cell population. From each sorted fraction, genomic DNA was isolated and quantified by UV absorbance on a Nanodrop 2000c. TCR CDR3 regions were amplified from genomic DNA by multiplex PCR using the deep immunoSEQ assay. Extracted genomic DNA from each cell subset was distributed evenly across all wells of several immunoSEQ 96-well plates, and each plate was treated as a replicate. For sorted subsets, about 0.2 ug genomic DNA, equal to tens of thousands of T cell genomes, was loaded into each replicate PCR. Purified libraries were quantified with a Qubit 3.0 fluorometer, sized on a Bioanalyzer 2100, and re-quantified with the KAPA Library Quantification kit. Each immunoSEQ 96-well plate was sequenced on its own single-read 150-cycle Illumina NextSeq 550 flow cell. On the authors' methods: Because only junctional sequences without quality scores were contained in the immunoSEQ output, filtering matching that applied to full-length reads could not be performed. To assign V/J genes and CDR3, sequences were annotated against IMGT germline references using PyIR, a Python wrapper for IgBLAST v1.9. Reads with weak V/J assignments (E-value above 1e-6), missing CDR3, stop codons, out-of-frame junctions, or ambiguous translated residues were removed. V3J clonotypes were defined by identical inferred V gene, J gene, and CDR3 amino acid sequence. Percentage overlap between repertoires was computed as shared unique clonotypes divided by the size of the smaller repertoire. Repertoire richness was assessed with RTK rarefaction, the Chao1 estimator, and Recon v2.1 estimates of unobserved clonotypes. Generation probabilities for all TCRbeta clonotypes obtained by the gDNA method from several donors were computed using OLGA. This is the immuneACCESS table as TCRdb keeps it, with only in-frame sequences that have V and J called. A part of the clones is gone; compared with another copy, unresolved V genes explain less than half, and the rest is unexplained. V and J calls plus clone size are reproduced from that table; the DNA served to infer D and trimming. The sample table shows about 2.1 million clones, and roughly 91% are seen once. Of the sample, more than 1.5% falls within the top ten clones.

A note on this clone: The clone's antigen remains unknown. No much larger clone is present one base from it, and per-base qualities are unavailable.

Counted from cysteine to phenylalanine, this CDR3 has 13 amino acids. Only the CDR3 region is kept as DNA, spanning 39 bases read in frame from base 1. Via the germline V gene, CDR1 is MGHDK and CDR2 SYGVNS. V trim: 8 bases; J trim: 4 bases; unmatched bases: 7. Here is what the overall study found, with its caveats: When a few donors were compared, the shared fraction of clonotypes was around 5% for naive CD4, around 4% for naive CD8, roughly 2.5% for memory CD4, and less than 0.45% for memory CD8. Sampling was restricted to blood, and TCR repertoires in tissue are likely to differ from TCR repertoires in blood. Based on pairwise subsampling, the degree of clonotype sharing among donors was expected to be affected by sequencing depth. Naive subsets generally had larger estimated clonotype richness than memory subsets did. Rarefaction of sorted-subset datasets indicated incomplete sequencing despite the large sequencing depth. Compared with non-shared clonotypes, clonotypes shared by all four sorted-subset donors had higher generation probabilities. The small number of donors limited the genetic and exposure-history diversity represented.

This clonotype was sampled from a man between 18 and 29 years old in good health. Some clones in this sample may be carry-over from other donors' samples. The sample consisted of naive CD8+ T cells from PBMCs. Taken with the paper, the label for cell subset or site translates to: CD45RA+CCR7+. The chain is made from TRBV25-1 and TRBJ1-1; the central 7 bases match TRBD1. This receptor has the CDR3 CASSGTASTEAFF. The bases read TGTGCCAGCTCCGGGACAGCAAGCACTGAAGCTTTCTTT.